This T cell receptor (beta chain) was captured by sequencing in a study of blood T cell repertoires in COVID-19. Overall study context: Some COVID-19 samples were acute and others convalescent; all came from the United States, Italy and Spain. PBMCs, B-cell-depleted T cells, or T cells provided the cDNA or gDNA that made up the material.

Original data processing: For nucleated cells, counts were estimated from reference gene primer amplification. Produced via immunoSEQ multiplex PCR; TCRdb's table is partial and in-frame only. Clone size and V and J calls were adopted from that table, with D and trimming inferred from the DNA. The table shows tens of thousands of clones, with roughly 81% occurring only once. The table lists this clone with a count of one. The CDR3 is 16 amino acids. Germline V gene sequence: CDR1 WSHSY, CDR2 SAAADI. V was clipped by 7 bases and J by 2 bases; unmatched bases: 10. The chain has TRBV10-2 and TRBJ2-5, with 10 bases fitting TRBD1. The sequence came from an older woman with acute or convalescent COVID-19. What was sequenced was peripheral blood. The CDR3 reads CASKLSGTGAQETQYF. CDR3 coding DNA: TGCGCCAGCAAGTTGTCTGGGACAGGGGCACAAGAGACCCAGTACTTC.